Listed below are T cell receptor beta chains from one sample, sequenced in a study of shared clonotypes between healthy human individuals. This table comes from immunoSEQ multiplex PCR, and its TCRdb copy is limited to in-frame clones, with some not included. Altogether roughly 300,000 clones are present, roughly 84% being singletons, with the ten largest covering 15% to 20%. The material sequenced was memory CD8+ T cells sorted from blood. These receptors were collected from a man between 18 and 29 years old in good health. The CDR3 runs from the conserved cysteine through the conserved F or W. Fields, in order: V gene, D gene, J gene, clone size, CDR3 DNA, CDR3 protein. The D gene is left open where the match is weak. Clone size is not always given. Where it is, it says once, few, many or a class for expanded clones.

v_call: TRBV7-2; d_call: .; j_call: TRBJ1-5; clone_size: .; cdr3_nt: TGTGCCAGCAGCTGGGGAGGGGTTCAGCCCCAGCATTTT; cdr3_aa: CASSWGGVQPQHF
v_call: TRBV7-2; d_call: .; j_call: TRBJ1-3; clone_size: few; cdr3_nt: TGTGCCACCGCAACCCTCGGAAACACCATATATTTT; cdr3_aa: CATATLGNTIYF
v_call: TRBV4-1; d_call: TRBD2; j_call: TRBJ2-7; clone_size: .; cdr3_nt: TGCGCCAGCAGCCTTAGCGGGGAGACCTACGAGCAGTACTTC; cdr3_aa: CASSLSGETYEQYF
v_call: TRBV4-3; d_call: .; j_call: TRBJ2-7; clone_size: .; cdr3_nt: TGCGCCAGCAGCCAAGACTCTAGCGTCTCCTACGAGCAGTACTTC; cdr3_aa: CASSQDSSVSYEQYF
v_call: TRBV7-2; d_call: TRBD2; j_call: TRBJ2-1; clone_size: .; cdr3_nt: TGTGCCAGCAGGCCCCTAGCGGGCACGAACAATGAGCAGTTCTTC; cdr3_aa: CASRPLAGTNNEQFF
v_call: TRBV7-2; d_call: .; j_call: TRBJ2-7; clone_size: few; cdr3_nt: TGTGCCAGCAGCTTCGTTGGATCCTACGAGCAGTACTTC; cdr3_aa: CASSFVGSYEQYF
v_call: TRBV6-5; d_call: TRBD2; j_call: TRBJ2-7; clone_size: once; cdr3_nt: TGTGCCAGCAGTTCCTACTCCACGGGAGGGGAGCAGTACTTC; cdr3_aa: CASSSYSTGGEQYF
v_call: TRBV27; d_call: .; j_call: TRBJ2-7; clone_size: .; cdr3_nt: TGTGCCAGCAGTTTATTGGCCGGGCCGTTTAGCGACGAGCAGTACTTC; cdr3_aa: CASSLLAGPFSDEQYF
v_call: TRBV9; d_call: TRBD2; j_call: TRBJ2-1; clone_size: .; cdr3_nt: TGTGCCAGCAGCGTAGGTCTAGCGGGGAACAATGAGCAGTTCTTC; cdr3_aa: CASSVGLAGNNEQFF
v_call: TRBV4-3; d_call: .; j_call: TRBJ2-5; clone_size: .; cdr3_nt: TGCGCCAGCAGCCAAGGGGGAAGCCAGTACTTC; cdr3_aa: CASSQGGSQYF
v_call: TRBV13; d_call: .; j_call: TRBJ2-1; clone_size: .; cdr3_nt: TGTGCCAGCAGCTTAGAAGGGGGAAGCTCCTACAATGAGCAGTTCTTC; cdr3_aa: CASSLEGGSSYNEQFF
v_call: TRBV4-3; d_call: .; j_call: TRBJ2-5; clone_size: .; cdr3_nt: TGCGCCAGCAGCCAAGATGTAGGGCAGGAAGAGACCCAGTACTTC; cdr3_aa: CASSQDVGQEETQYF
v_call: TRBV9; d_call: .; j_call: TRBJ1-5; clone_size: .; cdr3_nt: TGTGCCAGCAGCGTAGATATAGGGGAAGAAAGCAATCAGCCCCAGCATTTT; cdr3_aa: CASSVDIGEESNQPQHF
v_call: TRBV30; d_call: .; j_call: TRBJ1-1; clone_size: .; cdr3_nt: TGTGCCTGGATACTTCGCCGGGGCTTGAACACTGAAGCTTTCTTT; cdr3_aa: CAWILRRGLNTEAFF
v_call: TRBV13; d_call: TRBD1; j_call: TRBJ2-5; clone_size: .; cdr3_nt: TGTGCCAGCAGCTCGACAGGGGGCCTAGGAGAGACCCAGTACTTC; cdr3_aa: CASSSTGGLGETQYF
v_call: TRBV30; d_call: .; j_call: TRBJ1-1; clone_size: .; cdr3_nt: TGTGCCTGGGCCCTTGTACCCGGGGAGTCTGAAGCTTTCTTT; cdr3_aa: CAWALVPGESEAFF
v_call: TRBV6-1; d_call: TRBD2; j_call: TRBJ2-7; clone_size: .; cdr3_nt: TGTGCCAGCAGGACCCCGGGAGGGGCCCCCTACGAGCAGTACTTC; cdr3_aa: CASRTPGGAPYEQYF
v_call: TRBV5-1; d_call: .; j_call: TRBJ2-1; clone_size: .; cdr3_nt: TGCGCCAGCAGCTTGAGGCCAAGCAATGAGCAGTTCTTC; cdr3_aa: CASSLRPSNEQFF
v_call: TRBV27; d_call: .; j_call: TRBJ2-4; clone_size: .; cdr3_nt: TGTGCCAGCAGTTCATCTCCGCCGACAGGCCCGAGAAACATTCAGTACTTC; cdr3_aa: CASSSSPPTGPRNIQYF